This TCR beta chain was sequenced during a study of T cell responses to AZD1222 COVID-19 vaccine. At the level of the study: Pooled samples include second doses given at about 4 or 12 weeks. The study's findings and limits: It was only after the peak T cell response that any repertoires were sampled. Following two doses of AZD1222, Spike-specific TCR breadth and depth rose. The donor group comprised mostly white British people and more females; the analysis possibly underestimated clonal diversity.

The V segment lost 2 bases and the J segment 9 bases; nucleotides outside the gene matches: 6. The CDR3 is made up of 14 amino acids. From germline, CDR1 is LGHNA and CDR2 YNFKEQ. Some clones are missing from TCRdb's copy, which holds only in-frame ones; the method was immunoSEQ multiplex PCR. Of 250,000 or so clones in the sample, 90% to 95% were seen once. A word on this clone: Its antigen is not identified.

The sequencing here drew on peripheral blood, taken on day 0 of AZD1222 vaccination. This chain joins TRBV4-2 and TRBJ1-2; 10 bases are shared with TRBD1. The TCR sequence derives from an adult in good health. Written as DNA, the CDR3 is TGTGCCAGCAGCCAAAAGACAGGGGGCGGGAGCTACACCTTC. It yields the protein CASSQKTGGGSYTF.